The 27 T cell receptor beta chains listed next were all sequenced from one sample in a study of human T cells and chemical hapten exposure. Using its own MiXCR run on the RACE reads, TCRdb lists one record per CDR3 protein. The repertoire holds 250,000 to 300,000 distinct CDR3 sequences, around 7.7% seen once, with more than 1% in the top ten. The sample's time point: pre-sensitization, week 0. Treatment denoted: therapeutic diphenylcyclopropenone sensitization with weekly scalp DPC. The sample in question was whole blood, obtained in connection with sensitization to the hapten diphenylcyclopropenone (DPC). The receptors were sampled from a man between 18 and 29 years old with alopecia areata. Some clones in this sample may be carry-over from other donors' samples.

This clonotype was observed a single time. CDR3 sequence (DNA): TGTGCCAGCAGTTTTGAGACAGCCCGTTCACCCCTCCACTTT. Translated: CASSFETARSPLHF. V gene TRBV27 combines with J gene TRBJ1-6, with D perhaps matching TRBD1 (5 bases). The CDR3 totals 14 residues. Trimming shortened V by 3 bases and J by 9 bases, and 12 bases separated the two germline ends. CDR1 and CDR2 from the germline V gene are MNHEY and SMNVEV (reference sequence).

The sample holds many counts of this clonotype. CDR3 coding DNA: TGTGCCAGCCTCGGACAGGCCGAGGATTCACCCCTCCACTTT. It codes for CASLGQAEDSPLHF. The V gene is TRBV7-8, the J gene TRBJ1-6; 7 bases fit TRBD1. The germline V gene has CDR1 SGHVS and CDR2 FQNEAQ. The CDR3 spans 14 residues. The J segment lost 8 bases and the V segment lost 8 bases, leaving 9 bases of the junction unmatched. Full variable domain (outside the CDR3, taken from reference TRBV7-8 and TRBJ1-6): GAGVSQSPRYKVAKRGQDVALRCDPISGHVSLFWYQQALGQGPEFLTYFQNEAQLDKSGLPSDRFFAERPEGSVSTLKIQRTQQEDSAVYLCASLGQAEDSPLHFGNGTRLTVT.

V is TRBV6-6 and J is TRBJ2-1; 8 bases are shared with TRBD1. Germline values: CDR1 MNHNY, CDR2 SVGAGI (reference sequence). The CDR3 length is 14 residues. V was clipped by 7 bases and J by 5 bases; unmatched bases: 7. The CDR3 nucleotides read TGTGCCAGCACGCCGACAGGGGAGGACAATGAGCAGTTCTTC. It codes for CASTPTGEDNEQFF.

The rearrangement uses TRBV28 and TRBJ2-7; 10 bases map to TRBD1. The J segment lost 5 bases and the V segment lost 5 bases, leaving 9 bases of the junction unmatched. Germline-derived CDR1 and CDR2 are MDHEN and SYDVKM. The CDR3 loop spans 15 amino acids. CDR3 bases: TGTGCCAGCAGTGGCGCCGGGACAGGGGCCGACGAGCAGTACTTC. Its translation is CASSGAGTGADEQYF.

The V and J genes are TRBV7-8 and TRBJ1-4; D call uncertain. The length of the CDR3 is 17 residues. V lost 3 bases to trimming and J lost 6 bases, with 20 bases between them. Looked up from germline, CDR1 is SGHVS and CDR2 is FQNEAQ. CDR3 DNA: TGTGCCAGCAGCTTTACCAGGTTCCCACTGGCGGATGAAAAACTGTTTTTT. Encoded protein: CASSFTRFPLADEKLFF.

The CDR3 DNA follows: TGCGCCAGCAGCTTGGACCCCGATGGGGAAAAACTGTTTTTT. Translation gives CASSLDPDGEKLFF. The gene calls are TRBV5-1 and TRBJ1-4; unclear D gene. Trimming removed 0 bases at V and 8 bases at J, with 11 bases between. Germline V gene sequence: CDR1 SGHRS, CDR2 YFSETQ. The CDR3 has 14 residues.

This clonotype was observed at least ten times. The CDR3 coding sequence is TGCAGTGCTAGGGGGCTAGCGACGGGTGGGGAGCTGTTTTTT. Translating it yields CSARGLATGGELFF. The rearrangement links TRBV20-1 to TRBJ2-2, with D possibly matching TRBD2 (6 bases). CDR1 DFQATT and CDR2 SNEGSKA come from the germline V gene (reference sequence). V lost 3 bases and J 8 bases, leaving 16 bases between the germline ends. CDR3 length: 14 amino acids.

This chain joins TRBV29-1 and TRBJ1-2; D remains unclear. Trimming removed 2 bases from V and 7 bases from J, with 2 bases in between. Germline loops: CDR1 SQVTM, CDR2 ANQGSEA. This CDR3 has 9 amino acids. The CDR3 DNA follows: TGCAGCGTTGAACCTGGCTACACCTTC. Its translation: CSVEPGYTF.

This clonotype was observed at least ten times. This chain uses TRBV29-1 with TRBJ1-6; TRBD1 might be the D (5 bases). Germline V gives CDR1 SQVTM, CDR2 ANQGSEA. The CDR3 is 11 amino acids. Trimming removed 8 bases at V and 12 bases at J, with 14 bases between. CDR3 protein: CSRGTLRPLHF. The CDR3, as DNA: TGCAGCAGAGGGACTCTAAGACCCCTCCACTTT.

The table lists this clonotype with a few counts. The chain has TRBV6-5 and TRBJ1-2; TRBD1 matches at 9 bases. V was pared by 6 bases and J by 5 bases, with 7 bases of the junction left unmatched. Looked up from germline, CDR1 is MNHEY and CDR2 is SVGAGI. This CDR3 has 14 residues. The CDR3 coding sequence is TGTGCCAGCAGATTCGGACAGGGGTGGTATGGCTACACCTTC. Protein: CASRFGQGWYGYTF.

This clonotype was seen many times. The J gene is TRBJ2-2, the V gene TRBV12-5, with TRBD2 identical over 10 bases. V lost 6 bases, J lost 6 bases, and 13 bases stayed unmatched. CDR1 is LGHNT and CDR2 is FRNRAP in the germline V gene. The CDR3 has 17 amino acids. The CDR3 sequence: CASGSPESGGAPGELFF. CDR3 coding DNA: TGTGCTAGTGGCTCCCCGGAGAGCGGGGGGGCGCCCGGGGAGCTGTTTTTT.

The V and J genes are TRBV4-1 and TRBJ2-5, with 8 positions matching TRBD1. V gave up 4 bases and J gave up 4 bases; unmatched junction bases: 8. Germline V gene lookup returns CDR1 MGHRA and CDR2 YSYEKL. CDR3 length: 15 amino acids. CDR3 sequence (DNA): TGCGCCAGCAGCCTACAACCGGGACAGGCAGAGACCCAGTACTTC. It encodes CASSLQPGQAETQYF.

The J gene is TRBJ2-1, the V gene TRBV24-1; D may match TRBD1 or TRBD2 (5 bases each). Trimming removed 4 bases from V and 6 bases from J, with 15 bases in between. CDR1 and CDR2 (germline): KGHDR, SFDVKD. The CDR3 sequence is 15 residues long. CDR3 DNA: TGTGCCACCAGTGAGGCAGACCGGGACCTCAATGAGCAGTTCTTC. Translating gives CATSEADRDLNEQFF.

This clonotype was counted only a few times. This chain uses TRBV12-3 or TRBV12-4 with TRBJ2-1, with D hard to call. CDR3 size: 13 residues. V was trimmed by 2 bases and J by 6 bases, leaving 8 bases between them. DNA for the CDR3: TGTGCCAGCAGTTTAAAGGACCGCAATGAGCAGTTCTTC. Protein product: CASSLKDRNEQFF.

The gene calls are TRBV2 and TRBJ1-5; TRBD1 matches 10 bases. CDR1 and CDR2 from the germline V gene are SNHLY and FYNNEI. The length of the CDR3 is 13 residues. V shed 8 bases, J shed 8 bases, and the junction held 6 bases outside the gene matches. CDR3 amino acids: CASGLTGGEPQHF. As DNA, the CDR3 is TGTGCCAGCGGTCTGACAGGGGGCGAGCCCCAGCATTTT.

The chain uses TRBV20-1 and TRBJ1-5, with D perhaps TRBD1 (5 bases). CDR1 DFQATT and CDR2 SNEGSKA come from the germline V gene (reference sequence). Deletions cut 3 bases from V and 7 bases from J, with 13 bases between. The CDR3 has 13 residues. The CDR3 nucleotides are TGCAGTGCTAGTAGTCAGGGTACCCAGCCCCAGCATTTT. Translated: CSASSQGTQPQHF.

The V call is TRBV20-1, the J call TRBJ2-3; a weak D match, TRBD2 (5 bases). The V gene lost 7 bases and the J gene lost 0 bases, with 11 bases spanning the gap. There are 13 residues in the CDR3. CDR1 and CDR2 from the germline V gene are DFQATT and SNEGSKA (reference sequence). CDR3 region: CSVGRGSTDTQYF. The CDR3 region has the DNA TGCAGTGTTGGACGGGGTAGCACAGATACGCAGTATTTT.

This chain uses TRBV7-9 with TRBJ1-1; D not resolved. The CDR3 contains 11 residues. V lost 8 bases to trimming and J lost 6 bases, with 10 bases between them. CDR1 and CDR2 from the germline V gene are SEHNR and FQNEAQ (reference sequence). CDR3 nucleotides: TGTGCCAGCGAACCGGCGGCTGAAGCTTTCTTT. It translates to CASEPAAEAFF. Full variable domain (missing parts from reference TRBV7-9 and TRBJ1-1): DTGVSQNPRHKITKRGQNVTFRCDPISEHNRLYWYRQTLGQGPEFLTYFQNEAQLEKSRLLSDRFSAERPKGSFSTLEIQRTEQGDSAMYLCASEPAAEAFFGQGTRLTVV.

The CDR3 protein is CASSSETSGAITDTQYF. CDR3 sequence (DNA): TGTGCCAGCAGTTCAGAGACTAGCGGGGCCATCACAGATACGCAGTATTTT. The V call is TRBV6-2 or TRBV6-3, the J call TRBJ2-3; TRBD2 aligns across 11 bases. Germline-derived CDR1 and CDR2 are MNHEY and SVGEGT. The CDR3 consists of 17 residues. The trim removed 4 bases at V and 2 bases at J, leaving 8 bases unmatched.

This clonotype was seen a handful of times. The V call is TRBV7-3, the J call TRBJ2-2; D is possibly TRBD2 (5 bases). Per the germline V gene, CDR1 is SGHTA and CDR2 is FQGTGA. V lost 0 bases, J lost 5 bases, and 7 bases lay in between. The CDR3 consists of 14 residues. As DNA, the CDR3 is TGTGCCAGCAGCTTAACTCCGGGGACCGGGGAGCTGTTTTTT. Translation gives CASSLTPGTGELFF. Filled out from reference TRBV7-3 and TRBJ2-2, the complete variable domain reads GAGVSQTPSNKVTEKGKYVELRCDPISGHTALYWYRQSLGQGPEFLIYFQGTGAADDSGLPNDRFFAVRPEGSVSTLKIQRTERGDSAVYLCASSLTPGTGELFFGEGSRLTVL.

The chain carries TRBV20-1 and TRBJ1-1, with D perhaps matching TRBD1 (5 bases). The CDR3 length is 12 residues. With 6 bases removed from V and 1 base from J, the gap between germline ends came to 9 bases. In germline, CDR1 is DFQATT, CDR2 SNEGSKA (reference sequence). The DNA for the CDR3 is TGCAGTGCCCCTACAGGGAACACTGAAGCTTTCTTT. This sequence encodes CSAPTGNTEAFF.

CDR3 in DNA: TGTGCCAGCAGCTTATTTGCGGACCTTGGCTACACCTTC. Translation: CASSLFADLGYTF. The J gene is TRBJ1-2, the V gene TRBV7-9; D remains unclear. The CDR3 is made up of 13 amino acids. Trimming removed 2 bases from V and 7 bases from J, with 11 bases in between. Germline loops: CDR1 SEHNR, CDR2 FQNEAQ (reference sequence).

This clonotype was found many times. The chain couples TRBV28 to TRBJ2-1; maybe TRBD1 (6 bases). Germline loops: CDR1 MDHEN, CDR2 SYDVKM. V was clipped by 4 bases and J by 4 bases, with 8 bases between them. This CDR3 has 13 amino acids. The DNA of the CDR3 is TGTGCCAGCAGTTCCAGGGGTTACAATGAGCAGTTCTTC. The encoded protein is CASSSRGYNEQFF. The full variable domain, completed using reference TRBV28 and TRBJ2-1, is DVKVTQSSRYLVKRTGEKVFLECVQDMDHENMFWYRQDPGLGLRLIYFSYDVKMKEKGDIPEGYSVSREKKERFSLILESASTNQTSMYLCASSSRGYNEQFFGPGTRLTVL.

Ten or more counts support this clonotype. The V and J genes are TRBV7-3 and TRBJ2-5, with D unresolved. From germline, CDR1 is SGHTA and CDR2 FQGTGA. Trimming shortened V by 4 bases and J by 5 bases, and 14 bases separated the two germline ends. This CDR3 comprises 14 residues. CDR3 DNA: TGTGCCAGCAGCTCGGGCCTAGAGAGGGAGACCCAGTACTTC. This gives the protein CASSSGLERETQYF.

This clonotype turned up a few times. The CDR3, as DNA: TGTGCCAGCAGTTCTGGGACAGGGTCAACAGATACGCAGTATTTT. It translates to CASSSGTGSTDTQYF. The chain is built from TRBV6-5 and TRBJ2-3; TRBD1 matches at 9 bases. V gave up 4 bases and J gave up 3 bases; unmatched junction bases: 5. The CDR3 contains 15 residues. CDR1 and CDR2 (germline): MNHEY, SVGAGI.

This clonotype has only a few counts. The rearrangement links TRBV28 to TRBJ2-3, with TRBD2 as a possible D gene (5 bases). CDR1 and CDR2 from the germline V gene are MDHEN and SYDVKM. V lost 3 bases and J 4 bases, leaving 14 bases between the germline ends. The CDR3 has 15 residues. The CDR3, as DNA: TGTGCCAGCAGTTTCGGGGTAGAAATTCCAGATACGCAGTATTTT. It encodes CASSFGVEIPDTQYF.

This clonotype has ten or more counts. J is TRBJ1-1 and V is TRBV5-5; 8 bases map to TRBD1. V gave up 4 bases and J gave up 5 bases; unmatched junction bases: 7. Germline V lookup: CDR1 SGHKS, CDR2 YYEKEE (reference sequence). The CDR3 contains 14 residues. CDR3 DNA: TGTGCCAGCAGCCTGGACAGGGAAGGGACTGAAGCTTTCTTT. Translating gives CASSLDREGTEAFF. Together with reference TRBV5-5 and TRBJ1-1, the CDR3 gives the full variable domain: DAGVTQSPTHLIKTRGQQVTLRCSPISGHKSVSWYQQVLGQGPQFIFQYYEKEERGRGNFPDRFSARQFPNYSSELNVNALLLGDSALYLCASSLDREGTEAFFGQGTRLTVV.